The rows below give T cell receptor beta chains drawn from one sample of a study of vaccination and CD4 T cells after COVID-19. Using its own MiXCR run on the PCR reads, TCRdb lists one record per CDR3 protein. The sample contains about 18,000 distinct CDR3 sequences, 62% of which appear only once. Sequences were derived from CD4+ T cells from blood, sampled before SARS-CoV-2 vaccination. The receptors originated from a human donor who had recovered from COVID-19. CDR3s include the opening cysteine and the closing phenylalanine or tryptophan. The D gene is left open where the match is weak. A row's size may be missing; if present it is once, few, many or a size class.

d_call | clone_size | j_call | v_call | cdr3_aa | cdr3_nt
. | . | TRBJ1-5 | TRBV12-3/TRBV12-4 | CASSIGLGGSNQPQHF | TGTGCCAGCAGTATCGGCCTCGGGGGGAGCAATCAGCCCCAGCATTTT
. | . | TRBJ1-1 | TRBV7-2 | CASSRAASWVDTEAFF | TGTGCCAGCAGCCGAGCCGCTAGTTGGGTGGACACTGAAGCTTTCTTT
. | . | TRBJ2-7 | TRBV18 | CASSPPHLLSSESYEQYF | TGTGCCAGCTCACCACCGCACCTATTGTCTAGCGAATCCTACGAGCAGTACTTC
. | . | TRBJ2-7 | TRBV20-1 | CSARGQPYEQYF | TGCAGTGCTAGAGGACAGCCCTACGAGCAGTACTTC
. | . | TRBJ1-1 | TRBV7-3 | CASSLGQNTEAFF | TGTGCCAGCAGCTTAGGACAGAACACTGAAGCTTTCTTT
. | . | TRBJ2-3 | TRBV27 | CASSLLGGYTDTQYF | TGTGCCAGCAGTTTATTAGGGGGATACACAGATACGCAGTATTTT
. | . | TRBJ1-2 | TRBV24-1 | CATSDDSVSGYTF | TGTGCCACCAGTGACGACTCAGTCAGCGGCTACACCTTC
. | . | TRBJ2-7 | TRBV7-6 | CASSRHRETSYEQYF | TGTGCCAGCAGCCGCCATCGGGAAACCTCCTACGAGCAGTACTTC
. | . | TRBJ1-1 | TRBV14 | CASSQYRGNWGTEAFF | TGTGCCAGCAGCCAATACCGGGGGAATTGGGGCACTGAAGCTTTCTTT
. | few | TRBJ2-3 | TRBV28 | CASSPQGEATDTQYF | TGTGCCAGCAGTCCCCAGGGAGAGGCTACAGATACGCAGTATTTT
. | few | TRBJ2-5 | TRBV7-8 | CASSLAEETQYF | TGTGCCAGCAGCTTAGCGGAAGAGACCCAGTACTTC
TRBD2 | . | TRBJ2-7 | TRBV20-1 | CSARSIRLAGGIPYEQYF | TGCAGTGCTCGCAGCATACGGCTAGCGGGAGGTATCCCCTACGAGCAGTACTTC
. | few | TRBJ1-5 | TRBV19 | CASSQWSQPQHF | TGTGCCAGTAGTCAATGGAGTCAGCCCCAGCATTTT
. | . | TRBJ2-3 | TRBV10-3 | CATYSPSGTDTQYF | TGTGCCACTTATTCCCCTAGCGGCACAGATACGCAGTATTTT
TRBD1 | . | TRBJ2-7 | TRBV12-3/TRBV12-4 | CASSPGQASYEQYF | TGTGCCAGCAGTCCCGGACAGGCGTCCTACGAGCAGTACTTC
. | few | TRBJ1-6 | TRBV27 | CASSLRQTYNSPLHF | TGTGCCAGCAGTTTGCGGCAGACATATAATTCACCCCTCCACTTT